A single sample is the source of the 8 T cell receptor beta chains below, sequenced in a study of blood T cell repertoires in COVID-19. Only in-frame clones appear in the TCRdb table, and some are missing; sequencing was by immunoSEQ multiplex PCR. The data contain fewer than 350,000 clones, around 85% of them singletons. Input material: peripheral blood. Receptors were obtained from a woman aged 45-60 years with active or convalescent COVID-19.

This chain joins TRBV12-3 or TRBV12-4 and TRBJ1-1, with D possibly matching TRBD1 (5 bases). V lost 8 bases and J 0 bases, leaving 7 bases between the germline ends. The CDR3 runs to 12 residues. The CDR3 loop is CASSGVNTEAFF. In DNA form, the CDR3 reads TGTGCCAGCTCGGGGGTGAACACTGAAGCTTTCTTT.

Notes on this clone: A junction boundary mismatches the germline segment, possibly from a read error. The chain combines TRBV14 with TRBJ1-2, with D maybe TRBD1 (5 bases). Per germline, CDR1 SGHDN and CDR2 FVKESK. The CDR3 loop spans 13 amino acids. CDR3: CASSQGGEAFAYF. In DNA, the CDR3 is TGTGCCAGCAGCCAAGGAGGGGAGGCTTTTGCTTATTTC.

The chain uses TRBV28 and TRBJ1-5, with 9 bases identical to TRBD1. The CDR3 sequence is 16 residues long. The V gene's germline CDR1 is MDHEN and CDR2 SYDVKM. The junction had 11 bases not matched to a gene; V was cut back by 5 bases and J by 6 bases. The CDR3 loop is CASSPPGQGPGQPQHF. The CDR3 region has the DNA TGTGCCAGCAGTCCCCCCGGACAGGGGCCGGGTCAGCCCCAGCATTTT.

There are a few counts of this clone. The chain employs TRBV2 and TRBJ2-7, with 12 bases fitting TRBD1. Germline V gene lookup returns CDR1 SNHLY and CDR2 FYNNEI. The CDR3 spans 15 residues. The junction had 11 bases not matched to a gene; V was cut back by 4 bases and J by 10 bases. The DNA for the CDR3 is TGTGCCAGCAGTGTCTTAACGGGACAGGGGGCTCGACAGTACTTC. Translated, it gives CASSVLTGQGARQYF.

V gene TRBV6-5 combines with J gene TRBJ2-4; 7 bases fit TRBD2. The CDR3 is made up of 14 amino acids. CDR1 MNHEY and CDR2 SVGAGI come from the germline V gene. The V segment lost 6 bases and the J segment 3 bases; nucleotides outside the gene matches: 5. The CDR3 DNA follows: TGTGCCAGCAGGCTGGGGGGGGACAAAAACATTCAGTACTTC. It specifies CASRLGGDKNIQYF.

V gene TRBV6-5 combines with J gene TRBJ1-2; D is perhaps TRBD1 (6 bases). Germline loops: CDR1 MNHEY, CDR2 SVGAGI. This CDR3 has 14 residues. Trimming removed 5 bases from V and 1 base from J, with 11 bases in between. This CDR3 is CASSLDRRNYGYTF. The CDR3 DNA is TGTGCCAGCAGTCTCGACAGGCGTAACTATGGCTACACCTTC.

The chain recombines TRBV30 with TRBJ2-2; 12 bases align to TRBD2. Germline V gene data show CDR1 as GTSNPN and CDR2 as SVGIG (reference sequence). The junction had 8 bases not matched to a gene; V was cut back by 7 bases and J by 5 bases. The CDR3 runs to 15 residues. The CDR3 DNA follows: TGTGCCTCCTCCCGACTAGCGGGAGAAACCGGGGAGCTGTTTTTT. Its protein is CASSRLAGETGELFF.

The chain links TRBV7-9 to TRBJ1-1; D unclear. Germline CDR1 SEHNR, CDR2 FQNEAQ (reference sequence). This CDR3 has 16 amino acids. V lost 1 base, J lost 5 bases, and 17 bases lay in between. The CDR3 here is CASSLGPIPGGTEAFF. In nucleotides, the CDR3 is TGTGCCAGCAGCTTAGGCCCGATCCCTGGAGGGACTGAAGCTTTCTTT.